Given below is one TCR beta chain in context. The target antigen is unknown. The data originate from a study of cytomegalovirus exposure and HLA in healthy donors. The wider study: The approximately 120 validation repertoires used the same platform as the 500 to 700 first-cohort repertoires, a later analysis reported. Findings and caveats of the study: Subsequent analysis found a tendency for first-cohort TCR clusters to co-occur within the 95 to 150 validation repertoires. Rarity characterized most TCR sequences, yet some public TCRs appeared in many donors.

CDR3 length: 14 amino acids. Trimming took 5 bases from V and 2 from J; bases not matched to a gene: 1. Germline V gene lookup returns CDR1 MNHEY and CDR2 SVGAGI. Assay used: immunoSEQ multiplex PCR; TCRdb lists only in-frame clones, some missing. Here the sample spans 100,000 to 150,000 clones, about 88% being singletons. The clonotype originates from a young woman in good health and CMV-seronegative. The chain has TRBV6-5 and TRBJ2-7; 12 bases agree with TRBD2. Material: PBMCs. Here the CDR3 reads CASSRLAGAYEQYF. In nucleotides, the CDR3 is TGTGCCAGCAGTCGACTAGCGGGGGCCTACGAGCAGTACTTC.